The rows below give T cell receptor beta chains drawn from one sample of a study of CD8 T cells in ankylosing spondylitis. TCRdb recomputed calls from the 5' RACE reads with MiXCR, one row per CDR3 protein. The sample holds 200,000 or so distinct CDR3 sequences, 25% to 30% seen once. The source material was blood, either unsorted or a sorted T cell fraction (not recorded which). The receptors here all came from a male donor with ankylosing spondylitis or in good health (not recorded which). CDR3s include the opening cysteine and the closing phenylalanine or tryptophan. D genes are given only for firm matches. Not all rows give a size; the values are once, few, many and, for expanded clones, a class.

size,D,J,V,DNA,CDR3
-,-,TRBJ2-7,TRBV7-2,TGTGCCAGCAGCTTAGTACATGGAGGGGGCTACGAGCAGTACTTC,CASSLVHGGGYEQYF
few,-,TRBJ1-6,TRBV5-1,TGCGCCAGCAGCTTGCAGGGCGGGGATTCACCCCTCCACTTT,CASSLQGGDSPLHF
many,-,TRBJ1-2,TRBV12-3/TRBV12-4,TGTGCCAGCAGTTCTTACTATGGCTACACCTTC,CASSSYYGYTF
many,TRBD1,TRBJ2-1,TRBV24-1,TGTGCCACCAGTGGGCCAGGGGGCGGTGAGCAGTTCTTC,CATSGPGGGEQFF
many,-,TRBJ2-1,TRBV20-1,TGCAGTGCTAGAGGCAACTCCCCTAGCGACCATGAGCAGTTCTTC,CSARGNSPSDHEQFF
-,-,TRBJ2-3,TRBV20-1,TGCAGCAACCGAGGAGAGGCCACAGATACGCAGTATTTT,CSNRGEATDTQYF
-,-,TRBJ1-3,TRBV11-2,TGTGCCAGCAGCCTATCCGCGGGGGCAGACTCTGGAAACACCATATATTTT,CASSLSAGADSGNTIYF
many,TRBD2,TRBJ2-1,TRBV4-3,TGCGCCAGCAGCCAACGACTAGCGCCTAGCTCCTACAATGAGCAGTTCTTC,CASSQRLAPSSYNEQFF
-,TRBD2,TRBJ2-2,TRBV12-3/TRBV12-4,TGTGCCAGCAGTTTAGAGGGACTAGGAGTCACCGGGGAGCTGTTTTTT,CASSLEGLGVTGELFF
many,-,TRBJ2-5,TRBV5-1,TGTGCCAGCAGTTTTAAGGAGACCCAGTACTTC,CASSFKETQYF
many,-,TRBJ2-3,TRBV4-3,TGCGCCAGCAGCCAAGGCTTCGAATCCTGGGATACGCAGTATTTT,CASSQGFESWDTQYF
many,TRBD1,TRBJ1-4,TRBV5-1,TGCGCCAGCAGCATCAACAGGGGAAGTGAAAAACTGTTTTTT,CASSINRGSEKLFF
few,TRBD1,TRBJ1-2,TRBV6-5,TGTGCCAGCAGTTACCAACCGGGACAGGGACGCGGTGGCTACACCTTC,CASSYQPGQGRGGYTF
few,TRBD1,TRBJ2-7,TRBV5-1,TGCGCCAGCAGCACCGGGACAGGGGGCTACGAGCAGTACTTC,CASSTGTGGYEQYF
many,-,TRBJ1-2,TRBV20-1,TGCAGTGCTAGGCCGAAGGGCGACTATGGCTACACCTTC,CSARPKGDYGYTF
-,-,TRBJ2-5,TRBV7-8,TGTGCCAGCAGCTTAGCGAGGACAGATCGAGAGACCCAGTACTTC,CASSLARTDRETQYF
-,TRBD2,TRBJ2-1,TRBV20-1,TGCAGTGCTAGAGATTCTGGCGGGAGGGCCCCTCCTTGGCTCTTC,CSARDSGGRAPPWLF
many,-,TRBJ1-2,TRBV5-6,TGTGCCAGCAGCTTCGGCACCTTCGGAGCCTATGGCTACACCTTC,CASSFGTFGAYGYTF
many,TRBD2,TRBJ2-3,TRBV6-1,TGTGCCAGCAGAAAAGCGGGGGCGGATACGCAGTATTTT,CASRKAGADTQYF
many,TRBD1,TRBJ1-1,TRBV7-3,TGTGCCAGCAGCTCAGGGGGGAACACTGAAGCTTTCTTT,CASSSGGNTEAFF
few,-,TRBJ2-3,TRBV30,TGTGCCCGGGACGCCCCTCTCAGACACCCGAGGAAGTATTTT,CARDAPLRHPRKYF
once,-,TRBJ2-5,TRBV10-3,TGTGCCATCAGTGAGTCTATGGGCGGCGGGGAGACCCAGTACTTC,CAISESMGGGETQYF
many,TRBD2,TRBJ2-2,TRBV12-3/TRBV12-4,TGTGCCAGCATTACCCCGGGCCCGAAGCGGGAGCCCGTCCCCGGGGAGCTGTTTTTT,CASITPGPKREPVPGELFF
many,-,TRBJ2-7,TRBV27,TGTGCCAGCAAAAGCGCTCGCTCGGAGGCCCCTAGGGACTTC,CASKSARSEAPRDF
many,TRBD1,TRBJ2-7,TRBV20-1,TGCAGTGCTACCGGGACAGCGAAGGCCTACGAGCAGTACTTC,CSATGTAKAYEQYF
many,TRBD1,TRBJ1-1,TRBV20-1,TGCAGTGCTAGTCCGACAGGGGGAATAACTGAAGCTTTCTTT,CSASPTGGITEAFF
-,TRBD1,TRBJ2-7,TRBV5-1,TGCGCCAGCAGATGGGACAGGGGGGACGAGCAGTACTTC,CASRWDRGDEQYF
many,-,TRBJ2-1,TRBV29-1,TGCAGCGTTTTGACGGGAACCAAGGGGAGCTCCTACAATGAGCAGTTCTTC,CSVLTGTKGSSYNEQFF
many,-,TRBJ2-7,TRBV29-1,TGCAGCGTAATACAGAACTCCTACGAGCAGTACTTC,CSVIQNSYEQYF
many,-,TRBJ2-1,TRBV6-1,TGTGCCAGCACCCTAAAGCGGTCAGACAATGAGCAGTTCTTC,CASTLKRSDNEQFF
-,-,TRBJ2-7,TRBV20-1,TGCAGTGCTAGGTATACAGGGAGCTCCTACGAGCAGTACTTC,CSARYTGSSYEQYF
-,TRBD2,TRBJ2-4,TRBV6-1,TGTGCCAGCAGTCCCAGGAGGGCGGGAGGGCCCATTCAGTACTTC,CASSPRRAGGPIQYF
many,-,TRBJ2-1,TRBV5-6,TGTGCCAGCAGCTTGGCCGAGATTCAGTTCTTC,CASSLAEIQFF
many,TRBD1,TRBJ1-6,TRBV6-1,TGTGCCAGCAGTCAATTGGGACAGGCGGATTCACCCCTCCACTTT,CASSQLGQADSPLHF
many,-,TRBJ2-7,TRBV19,TGTGCCAGTAGTATAGAGACCTCCTACGAGCAGTACTTC,CASSIETSYEQYF
-,-,TRBJ2-1,TRBV14,TGTGCCAGCAGCCCCACTAGGCCCCGGAATTCGGTTGAGCAGTTCTTC,CASSPTRPRNSVEQFF
many,TRBD2,TRBJ2-7,TRBV20-1,TGCAGTGCTAGCTCTCTCGCGGGAGGTGGGGACGAGCAGTACTTC,CSASSLAGGGDEQYF
few,TRBD2,TRBJ2-1,TRBV20-1,TGCAGTGTTAAGGGACTAGAAAATGAGCAGTTCTTC,CSVKGLENEQFF
-,TRBD2,TRBJ2-1,TRBV20-1,TGCAGTGCCCCACCAGTAGCGGGCAATGAGCAGTTCTTC,CSAPPVAGNEQFF
-,-,TRBJ2-7,TRBV7-2,TGTGCCAGCAGCTTAGCGCTAGAGAACACCTACGAGCAGTACTTC,CASSLALENTYEQYF
-,TRBD1,TRBJ2-7,TRBV6-5,TGTGCCAGCAGTTTCCGGGACAGGGGATCCTACGAGCAGTACTTC,CASSFRDRGSYEQYF
many,TRBD2,TRBJ2-7,TRBV9,TGTGCCAGCAGCGTAGTGCCAGCGGGAGGAGGCGAGCAGTACTTC,CASSVVPAGGGEQYF
few,-,TRBJ2-1,TRBV20-1,TGCAGTGTGTCCAGGGGCGCTTACAATGAGCAGTTCTTC,CSVSRGAYNEQFF
-,-,TRBJ2-7,TRBV20-1,TGCAGTGCTAGCGGTCCAGGGCTAGGCTCCTACGAGCAGTACTTC,CSASGPGLGSYEQYF
-,-,TRBJ2-3,TRBV6-1,TGTGCCAGCAGTGCGGGACTCCCCGGCACAGATACGCAGTATTTT,CASSAGLPGTDTQYF
many,-,TRBJ1-2,TRBV4-1,TGCGCCAGCAGCCAAACACATAACTATGGCTACACCTTC,CASSQTHNYGYTF
-,TRBD2,TRBJ2-7,TRBV20-1,TGCAGTGCTAGAGTGGGGACTAGCGGGACATACGAGCAGTACTTC,CSARVGTSGTYEQYF
many,-,TRBJ2-7,TRBV5-1,TGCGCCAGCAGCTTGGAGGGCAAGGGTCACGAGCAGTACTTC,CASSLEGKGHEQYF
-,-,TRBJ1-2,TRBV29-1,TGCAGCGATATGACAGGCTATGGCTACACCTTC,CSDMTGYGYTF
-,-,TRBJ2-7,TRBV7-8,TGTGCCAGCAGCTCCAGCCGACGCTACGAGCAGTACTTC,CASSSSRRYEQYF